This entry describes one T cell receptor (beta chain). Its antigen is still unknown. Germline V CDR1 and CDR2: SGHTA, FQGNSA. This CDR3 has 13 residues. The ends were cut back, 1 base at V and 5 bases at J, with 9 bases in the middle. This entry comes from a study of T cell repertoires in cytomegalovirus infection. About the study: CMV infection and matching HLA type were both indicated by public TCR beta signatures.

TCRdb reprocessed the reads via MiXCR and lists one record per CDR3 protein. The sample lists some 500,000 distinct CDR3 sequences, 30% to 40% occurring once. The V call is TRBV7-2, the J call TRBJ2-7; possibly TRBD1 for D (6 bases). This receptor was obtained from a human donor in good health (CMV status not recorded). Some clones in this sample may be carry-over from other donors' samples. The sequencing here drew on cultured PBMCs, taken from culture after CMV antigen stimulation. The CDR3 region is CASSLGGQNEQYF. The DNA of the CDR3 is TGTGCCAGCAGCTTAGGGGGGCAGAACGAGCAGTACTTC.